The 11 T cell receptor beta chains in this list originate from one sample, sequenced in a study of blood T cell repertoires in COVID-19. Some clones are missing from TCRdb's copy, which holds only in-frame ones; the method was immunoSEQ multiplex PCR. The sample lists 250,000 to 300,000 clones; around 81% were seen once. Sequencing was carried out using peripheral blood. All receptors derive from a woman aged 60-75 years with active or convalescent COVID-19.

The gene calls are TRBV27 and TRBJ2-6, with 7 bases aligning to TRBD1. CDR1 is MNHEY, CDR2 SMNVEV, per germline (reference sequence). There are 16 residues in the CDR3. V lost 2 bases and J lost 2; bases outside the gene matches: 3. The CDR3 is CASSLPTGTGANVLTF. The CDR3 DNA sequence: TGTGCCAGCAGTTTACCGACAGGGACTGGGGCCAACGTCCTGACTTTC.

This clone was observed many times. The CDR3 here is CASSQGNSLNTEAFF. In nucleotides, the CDR3 is TGCGCCAGCAGCCAAGGGAACAGCTTGAACACTGAAGCTTTCTTT. V usage is TRBV4-3 and J usage is TRBJ1-1; D unclear. Germline loops: CDR1 LGHNA, CDR2 YSLEER. The CDR3 runs to 15 residues. Trimming left V 1 base short and J 0 bases short, with 9 bases between.

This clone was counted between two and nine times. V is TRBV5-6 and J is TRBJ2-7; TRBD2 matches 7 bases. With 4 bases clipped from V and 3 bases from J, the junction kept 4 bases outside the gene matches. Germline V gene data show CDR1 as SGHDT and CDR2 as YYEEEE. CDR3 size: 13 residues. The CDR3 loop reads CASSPGGSYEQYF. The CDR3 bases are TGTGCCAGCAGCCCGGGGGGAAGCTACGAGCAGTACTTC. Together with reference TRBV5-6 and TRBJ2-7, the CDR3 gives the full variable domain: DAGVTQSPTHLIKTRGQQVTLRCSPKSGHDTVSWYQQALGQGPQFIFQYYEEEERQRGNFPDRFSGHQFPNYSSELNVNALLLGDSALYLCASSPGGSYEQYFGPGTRLTVT.

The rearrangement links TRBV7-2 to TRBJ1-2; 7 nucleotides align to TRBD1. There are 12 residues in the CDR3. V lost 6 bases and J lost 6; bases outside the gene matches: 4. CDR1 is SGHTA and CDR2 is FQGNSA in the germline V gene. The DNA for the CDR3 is TGTGCCAGCAGACTTGGGACAGATGGCTACACCTTC. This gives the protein CASRLGTDGYTF.

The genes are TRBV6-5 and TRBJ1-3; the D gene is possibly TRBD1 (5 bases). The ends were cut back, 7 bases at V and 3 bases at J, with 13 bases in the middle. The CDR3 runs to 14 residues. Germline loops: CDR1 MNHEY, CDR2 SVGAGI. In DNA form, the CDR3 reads TGTGCCAGCAATGGGGGGGTAGGTGGAAACACCATATATTTT. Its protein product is CASNGGVGGNTIYF.

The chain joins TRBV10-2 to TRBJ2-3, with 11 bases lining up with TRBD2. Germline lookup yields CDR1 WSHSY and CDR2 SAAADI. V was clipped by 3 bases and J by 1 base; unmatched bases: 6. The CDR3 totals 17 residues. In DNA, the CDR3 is TGCGCCAGCAGTGACACTAGCGGGGGCGGGGGCACAGATACGCAGTATTTT. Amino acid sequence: CASSDTSGGGGTDTQYF.

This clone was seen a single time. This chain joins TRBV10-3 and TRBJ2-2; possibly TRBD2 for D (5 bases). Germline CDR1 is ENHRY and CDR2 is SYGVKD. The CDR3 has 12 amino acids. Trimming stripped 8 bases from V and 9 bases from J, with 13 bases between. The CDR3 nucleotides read TGTGCCATCGCCTCGAGGGCCAGGGAGCTGTTTTTT. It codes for CAIASRARELFF.

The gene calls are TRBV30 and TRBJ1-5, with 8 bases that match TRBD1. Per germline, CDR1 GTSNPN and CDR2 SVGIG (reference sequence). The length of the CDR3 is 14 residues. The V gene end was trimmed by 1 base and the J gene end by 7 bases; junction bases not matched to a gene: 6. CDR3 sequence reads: CAWSGFDRGQPQHF. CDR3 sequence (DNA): TGTGCCTGGAGTGGATTCGACAGGGGCCAGCCCCAGCATTTT.

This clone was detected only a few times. The CDR3 DNA reads TGTGCCAGCAGCCGACGATTCCCTGCTGTCCTGACTGCAGGGGGAAGAGGGGAGCAGTACTTC. It yields the protein CASSRRFPAVLTAGGRGEQYF. The V and J genes are TRBV6-2 or TRBV6-3 and TRBJ2-7; TRBD1 matches 7 bases. The germline V gene encodes CDR1 MNHEY and CDR2 SVGEGT. The trim removed 6 bases at V and 7 bases at J, leaving 33 bases unmatched. The CDR3 spans 21 residues.

CDR3 DNA sequence: TGTGCCAGCAGCTTCGGACTAGCCGTGAGAAGCACAGATACGCAGTATTTT. Translating gives CASSFGLAVRSTDTQYF. This rearrangement joins TRBV7-9 to TRBJ2-3, with TRBD2 matching over 8 bases. J was trimmed by 0 bases and V by 3 bases; bases with no gene match: 8. The CDR3 length is 17 residues. Per the germline V gene, CDR1 is SEHNR and CDR2 is FQNEAQ (reference sequence).

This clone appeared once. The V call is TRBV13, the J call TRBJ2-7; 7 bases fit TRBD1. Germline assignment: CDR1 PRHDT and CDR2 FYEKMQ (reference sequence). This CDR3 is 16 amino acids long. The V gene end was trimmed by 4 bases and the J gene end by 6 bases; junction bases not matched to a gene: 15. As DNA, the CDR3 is TGTGCCAGCAGCTCCTCCGGGACAGAGATCCGGTTCGAGCAGTACTTC. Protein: CASSSSGTEIRFEQYF.